What follows is one T cell receptor beta chain and its context. The data belong to a study of blood T cell repertoires in COVID-19. Whole-study context: Acute and convalescent COVID-19 specimens originated in the United States, Italy and Spain. In each case, the material was cDNA or gDNA derived from T cells, B-cell-depleted T cells, or PBMCs.

Original processing notes: By means of reference gene primer amplification, nucleated cell counts were estimated. Profiling relied on immunoSEQ multiplex PCR, and the TCRdb table lists in-frame clones only, not all of them. The V and J calls and clone size were taken over from that table, and D and trimming were inferred from the DNA. Of around 180,000 clones listed, around 82% are singletons. Sequencing input: peripheral blood. The receptor's source is a woman of 80 years or more with active or convalescent COVID-19.

CDR3 bases: TGTGCCAGTAGTAAAGCGGCTAGCAATCAGCCCCAGCATTTT. Protein sequence: CASSKAASNQPQHF. V is TRBV19 and J is TRBJ1-5; no clear D. CDR3 size: 14 residues. The germline V gene encodes CDR1 LNHDA and CDR2 SQIVND (reference sequence). V was pared by 4 bases and J by 0 bases, with 7 bases between.